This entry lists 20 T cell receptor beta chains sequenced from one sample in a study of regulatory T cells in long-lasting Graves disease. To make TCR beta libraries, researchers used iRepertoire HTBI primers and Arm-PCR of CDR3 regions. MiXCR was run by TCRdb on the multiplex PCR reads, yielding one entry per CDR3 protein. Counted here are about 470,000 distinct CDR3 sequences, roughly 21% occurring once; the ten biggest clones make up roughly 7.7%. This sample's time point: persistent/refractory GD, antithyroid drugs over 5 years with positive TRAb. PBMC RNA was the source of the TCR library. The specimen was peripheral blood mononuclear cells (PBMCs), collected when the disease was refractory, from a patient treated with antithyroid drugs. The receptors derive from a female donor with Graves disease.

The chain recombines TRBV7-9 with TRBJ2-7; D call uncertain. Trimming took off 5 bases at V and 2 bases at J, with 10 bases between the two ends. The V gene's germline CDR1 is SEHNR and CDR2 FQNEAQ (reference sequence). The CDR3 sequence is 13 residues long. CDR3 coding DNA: TGTGCCAGCAGCGAATTAGGGACCTACGAGCAGTACTTC. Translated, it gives CASSELGTYEQYF. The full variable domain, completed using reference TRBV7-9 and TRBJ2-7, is DTGVSQNPRHKITKRGQNVTFRCDPISEHNRLYWYRQTLGQGPEFLTYFQNEAQLEKSRLLSDRFSAERPKGSFSTLEIQRTEQGDSAMYLCASSELGTYEQYFGPGTRLTVT.

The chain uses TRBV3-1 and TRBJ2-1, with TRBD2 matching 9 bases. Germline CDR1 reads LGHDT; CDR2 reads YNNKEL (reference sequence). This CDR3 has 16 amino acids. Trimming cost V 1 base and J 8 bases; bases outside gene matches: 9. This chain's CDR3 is CASSQVLAGDHHEQFF. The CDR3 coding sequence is TGTGCCAGCAGCCAAGTCTTAGCGGGAGATCACCATGAGCAGTTCTTC.

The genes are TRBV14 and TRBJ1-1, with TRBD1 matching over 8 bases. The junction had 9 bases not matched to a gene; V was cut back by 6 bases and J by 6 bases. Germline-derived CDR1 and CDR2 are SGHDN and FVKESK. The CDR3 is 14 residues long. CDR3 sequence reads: CASRVTGVVSEAFF. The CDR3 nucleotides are TGTGCCAGCAGGGTGACAGGGGTAGTTTCTGAAGCTTTCTTT.

The CDR3 sequence: CASSSWTEAQETQYF. The DNA of the CDR3 is TGTGCCAGCAGTTCGTGGACGGAGGCTCAAGAGACCCAGTACTTC. V usage is TRBV6-2 or TRBV6-3 and J usage is TRBJ2-5; D is possibly TRBD2 (5 bases). Trimming left V 4 bases short and J 2 bases short, with 14 bases between. The CDR3 totals 15 residues. Looked up from germline, CDR1 is MNHEY and CDR2 is SVGEGT.

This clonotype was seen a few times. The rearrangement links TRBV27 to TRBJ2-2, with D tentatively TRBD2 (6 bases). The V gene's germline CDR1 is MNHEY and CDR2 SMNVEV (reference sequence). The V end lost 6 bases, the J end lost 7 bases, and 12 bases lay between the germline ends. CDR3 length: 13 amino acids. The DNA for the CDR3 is TGTGCCAGCAGCCGTTTGGGGGGCGGGGAGCTGTTTTTT. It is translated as CASSRLGGGELFF.

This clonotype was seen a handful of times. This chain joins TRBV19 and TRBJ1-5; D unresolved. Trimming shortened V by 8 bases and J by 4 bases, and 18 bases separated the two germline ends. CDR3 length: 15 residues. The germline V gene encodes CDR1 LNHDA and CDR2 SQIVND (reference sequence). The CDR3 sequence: CASRLGWEENQPQHF. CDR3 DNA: TGTGCCAGTCGATTGGGGTGGGAGGAGAATCAGCCCCAGCATTTT.

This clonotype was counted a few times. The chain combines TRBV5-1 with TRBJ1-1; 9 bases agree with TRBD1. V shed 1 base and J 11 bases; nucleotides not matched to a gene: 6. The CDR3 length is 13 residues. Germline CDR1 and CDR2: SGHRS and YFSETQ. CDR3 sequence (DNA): TGCGCCAGCAGCTTGCGGGGACAGGGTTTTGCTTTCTTT. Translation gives CASSLRGQGFAFF.

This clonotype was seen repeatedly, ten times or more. The CDR3 region has the DNA TGTGCCAGCAGCCAAGATGGGACAGGGGGCTACGAGCAGTACTTC. This codes for CASSQDGTGGYEQYF. This chain links TRBV3-1 with TRBJ2-7; 11 nucleotides match TRBD1. Germline CDR1 LGHDT, CDR2 YNNKEL (reference sequence). V shed 0 bases, J shed 3 bases, and the junction held 1 base outside the gene matches. CDR3 length: 15 amino acids.

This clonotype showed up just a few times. The CDR3 region has the DNA TGTGCCAGCAGGGGAGTAGGTGAAGCTTTCTTT. Residues: CASRGVGEAFF. The chain uses TRBV9 and TRBJ1-1; no reliable D call. This CDR3 has 11 residues. The V gene's germline CDR1 is SGDLS and CDR2 YYNGEE. V lost 5 bases, J lost 7 bases, and 9 bases lay in between. Together with reference TRBV9 and TRBJ1-1, the CDR3 gives the full variable domain: DSGVTQTPKHLITATGQRVTLRCSPRSGDLSVYWYQQSLDQGLQFLIQYYNGEERAKGNILERFSAQQFPDLHSELNLSSLELGDSALYFCASRGVGEAFFGQGTRLTVV.

CDR3 in DNA: TGTGCCAGCAGCCAAGTGACTAGCGGGAGCTCCTACGAGCAGTACTTC. Translated, it gives CASSQVTSGSSYEQYF. The chain couples TRBV4-2 to TRBJ2-7; 12 nucleotides agree with TRBD2. Germline V gene data show CDR1 as LGHNA and CDR2 as YNFKEQ. There are 16 residues in the CDR3. V was clipped by 1 base and J by 0 bases; unmatched bases: 1.

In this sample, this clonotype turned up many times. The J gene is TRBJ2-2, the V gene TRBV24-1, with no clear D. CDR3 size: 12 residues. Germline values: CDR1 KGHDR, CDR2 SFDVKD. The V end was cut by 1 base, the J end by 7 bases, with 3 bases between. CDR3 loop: CATSDFSGELFF. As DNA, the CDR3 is TGTGCCACCAGTGATTTTAGCGGGGAGCTGTTTTTT.

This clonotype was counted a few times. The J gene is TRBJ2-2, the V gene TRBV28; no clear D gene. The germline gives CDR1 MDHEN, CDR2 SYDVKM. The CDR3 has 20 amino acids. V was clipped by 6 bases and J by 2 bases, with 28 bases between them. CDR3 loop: CASSSPKGRPLTPNTGELFF. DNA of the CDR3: TGTGCCAGCAGCTCCCCGAAGGGCAGGCCATTAACTCCTAACACCGGGGAGCTGTTTTTT.

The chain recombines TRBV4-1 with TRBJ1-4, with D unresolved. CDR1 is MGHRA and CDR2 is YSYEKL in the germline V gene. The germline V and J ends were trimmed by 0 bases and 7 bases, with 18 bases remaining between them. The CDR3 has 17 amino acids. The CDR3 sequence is CASSQDTATYLSEKLFF. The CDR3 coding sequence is TGCGCCAGCAGCCAAGACACGGCGACTTACCTTAGTGAAAAACTGTTTTTT.

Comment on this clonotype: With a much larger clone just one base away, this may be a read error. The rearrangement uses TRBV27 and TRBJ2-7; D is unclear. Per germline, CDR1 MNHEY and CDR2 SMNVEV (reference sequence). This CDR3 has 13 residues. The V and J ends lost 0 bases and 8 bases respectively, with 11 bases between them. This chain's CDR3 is CASSLSGPYKQYF. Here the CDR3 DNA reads TGTGCCAGCAGTTTATCCGGGCCGTACAAGCAGTACTTC.

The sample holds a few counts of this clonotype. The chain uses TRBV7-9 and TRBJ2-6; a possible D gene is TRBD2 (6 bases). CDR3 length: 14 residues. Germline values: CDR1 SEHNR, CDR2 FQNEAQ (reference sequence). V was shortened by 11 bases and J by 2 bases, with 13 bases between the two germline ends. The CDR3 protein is CAPQEGAGANVLTF. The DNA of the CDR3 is TGTGCCCCCCAGGAGGGCGCTGGGGCCAACGTCCTGACTTTC.

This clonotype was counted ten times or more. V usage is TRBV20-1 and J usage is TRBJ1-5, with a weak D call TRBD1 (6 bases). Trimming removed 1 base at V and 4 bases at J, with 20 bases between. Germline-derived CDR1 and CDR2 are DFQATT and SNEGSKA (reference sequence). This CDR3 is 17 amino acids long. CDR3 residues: CSARAYRDSELNQPQHF. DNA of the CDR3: TGCAGTGCTAGAGCCTACAGGGATTCAGAACTAAATCAGCCCCAGCATTTT.

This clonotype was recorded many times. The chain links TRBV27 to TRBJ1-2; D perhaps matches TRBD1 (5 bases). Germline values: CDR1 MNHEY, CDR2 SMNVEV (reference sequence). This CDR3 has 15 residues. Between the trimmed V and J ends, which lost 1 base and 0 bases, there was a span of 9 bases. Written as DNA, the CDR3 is TGTGCCAGCAGTTTATATTCGGGGGCTAACTATGGCTACACCTTC. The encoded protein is CASSLYSGANYGYTF.

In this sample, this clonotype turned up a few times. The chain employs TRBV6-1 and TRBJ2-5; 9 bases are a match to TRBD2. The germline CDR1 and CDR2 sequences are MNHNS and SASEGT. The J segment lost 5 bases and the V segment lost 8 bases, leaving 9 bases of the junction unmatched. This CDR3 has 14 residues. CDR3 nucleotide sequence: TGTGCCAGCTCCATTAGCGGGAGTCGGGAGACCCAGTACTTC. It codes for CASSISGSRETQYF.

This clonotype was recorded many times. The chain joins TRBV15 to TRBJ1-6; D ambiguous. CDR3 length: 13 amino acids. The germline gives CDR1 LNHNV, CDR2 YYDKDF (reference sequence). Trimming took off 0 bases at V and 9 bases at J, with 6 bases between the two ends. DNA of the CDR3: TGTGCCACCAGCAGAGATCCTGGTTCACCCCTCCACTTT. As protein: CATSRDPGSPLHF. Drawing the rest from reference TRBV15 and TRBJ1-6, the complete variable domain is DAMVIQNPRYQVTQFGKPVTLSCSQTLNHNVMYWYQQKSSQAPKLLFHYYDKDFNNEADTPDNFQSRRPNTSFCFLDIRSPGLGDTAMYLCATSRDPGSPLHFGNGTRLTVT.

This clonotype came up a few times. The CDR3 DNA reads as TGCAGTGCTAATTACGGGGCTGTCAATGAGCAGTTCTTC. Translated, it gives CSANYGAVNEQFF. The chain combines TRBV20-1 with TRBJ2-1; possibly TRBD1 or TRBD2 for D (5 bases each). V was pared by 4 bases and J by 6 bases, with 13 bases between. The CDR3 runs to 13 residues. Germline V CDR1 and CDR2: DFQATT, SNEGSKA (reference sequence).